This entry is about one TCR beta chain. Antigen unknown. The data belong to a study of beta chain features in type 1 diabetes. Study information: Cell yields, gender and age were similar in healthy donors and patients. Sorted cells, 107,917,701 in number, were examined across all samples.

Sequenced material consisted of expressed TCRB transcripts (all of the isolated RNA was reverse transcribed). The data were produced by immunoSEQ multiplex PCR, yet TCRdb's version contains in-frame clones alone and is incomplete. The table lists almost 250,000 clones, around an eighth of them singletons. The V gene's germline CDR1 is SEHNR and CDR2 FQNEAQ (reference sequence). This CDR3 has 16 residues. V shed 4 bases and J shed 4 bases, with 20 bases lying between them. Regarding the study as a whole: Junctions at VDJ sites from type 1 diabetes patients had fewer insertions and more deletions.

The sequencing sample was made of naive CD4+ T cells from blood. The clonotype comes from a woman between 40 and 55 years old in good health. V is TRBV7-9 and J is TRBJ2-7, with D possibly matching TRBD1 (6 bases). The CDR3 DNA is TGTGCCAGCAGCTCACACGCAGGGGTGATGGGTTACGAGCAGTACTTC. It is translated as CASSSHAGVMGYEQYF.